This is a list of T cell receptor beta chains from one sample in a study of blood T cells in healthy people across ages. In TCRdb, the 5' RACE reads were re-called with MiXCR into one record per CDR3 protein. The sample contains about 640,000 distinct CDR3 sequences, approximately 30% of which appear only once. The sequenced sample consisted of blood. The source is a woman older than 75 in good health. Each CDR3 is given with its conserved first and last residue. A D gene is named only where the DNA matches it firmly. Rows may omit the clone size; those that give it use once, few, many or a size class.

DNA: TGTGCCAGCAGTTTATCGGCGGACCGCTACGAGCAGTACTTC; CDR3: CASSLSADRYEQYF; V: TRBV27; size: many; J: TRBJ2-7; D: -
DNA: TGTGCCAGCAGCCACGGGAGCGGGGGCCACCTCACAGATACGCAGTATTTT; CDR3: CASSHGSGGHLTDTQYF; V: TRBV3-1; size: -; J: TRBJ2-3; D: TRBD2
DNA: TGCAGCGCAATCCGACAGGGCTCAACCTACGAGCAGTACTTC; CDR3: CSAIRQGSTYEQYF; V: TRBV29-1; size: many; J: TRBJ2-7; D: TRBD1
DNA: TGTGCCAGCAGTTCCCCACGGCGCGTCGAAGCTTTCTTT; CDR3: CASSSPRRVEAFF; V: TRBV6-5; size: -; J: TRBJ1-1; D: -
DNA: TGTGCCAGCAGTCCCATTGGGTACGAGCAGTACTTC; CDR3: CASSPIGYEQYF; V: TRBV27; size: many; J: TRBJ2-7; D: -
DNA: TGTGCCAGCAGTTTATCACCATTCCGTGAAAAACTGTTTTTT; CDR3: CASSLSPFREKLFF; V: TRBV27; size: few; J: TRBJ1-4; D: -
DNA: TGTACCAGCAGCTTAGTGGGCAGACTGAACACTGAAGCTTTCTTT; CDR3: CTSSLVGRLNTEAFF; V: TRBV7-2; size: once; J: TRBJ1-1; D: -
DNA: TGTGCCAGCAGCGTAGAGGGGGACGAGACCCAGTACTTC; CDR3: CASSVEGDETQYF; V: TRBV9; size: many; J: TRBJ2-5; D: -
DNA: TGTGCCAGCAGCAGGCTAGAGGGGCCGGGGGTCCCCTACGAGCAGTACTTC; CDR3: CASSRLEGPGVPYEQYF; V: TRBV9; size: many; J: TRBJ2-7; D: -
DNA: TGTGCCAGCAGCCCCGGAGGGGCTGTGAACACTGAAGCTTTCTTT; CDR3: CASSPGGAVNTEAFF; V: TRBV5-4; size: few; J: TRBJ1-1; D: -
DNA: TGCAGTGCTTCCGACGGATACTATGGCTACACCTTC; CDR3: CSASDGYYGYTF; V: TRBV20-1; size: few; J: TRBJ1-2; D: -
DNA: TGCAGTGCCCCCCCACTAGTAAAGGCCCCAGATACGCAGTATTTT; CDR3: CSAPPLVKAPDTQYF; V: TRBV20-1; size: many; J: TRBJ2-3; D: -
DNA: TGCAGTGCTAGAGACTACAGGGGGACCGAAAAACTGTTTTTT; CDR3: CSARDYRGTEKLFF; V: TRBV20-1; size: -; J: TRBJ1-4; D: TRBD1
DNA: TGTGCCAGCAGCTTAGGGCCGGCCCCGCCGTCTGTCTATGGCTACACCTTC; CDR3: CASSLGPAPPSVYGYTF; V: TRBV7-3; size: many; J: TRBJ1-2; D: -
DNA: TGCGCCAGCACAGGGACTAGCGGCTACGAGCAGTACTTC; CDR3: CASTGTSGYEQYF; V: TRBV5-1; size: many; J: TRBJ2-7; D: TRBD2
DNA: TGTGCCAGCAGCCACCGGGACAGGGTAATCAACGAGCAGTTCTTC; CDR3: CASSHRDRVINEQFF; V: TRBV7-8; size: -; J: TRBJ2-1; D: TRBD1
DNA: TGCAGCGCGGACAGATACAATGAGCAGTTCTTC; CDR3: CSADRYNEQFF; V: TRBV29-1; size: many; J: TRBJ2-1; D: -
DNA: TGTGCCAGCGTACTGAGGGGGGGCACTGAAGCTTTCTTT; CDR3: CASVLRGGTEAFF; V: TRBV6-1; size: many; J: TRBJ1-1; D: -
DNA: TGCAGTGCCGAACAGGGGGCCTACGAGCAGTACTTC; CDR3: CSAEQGAYEQYF; V: TRBV20-1; size: many; J: TRBJ2-7; D: TRBD1
DNA: TGCGCCAGCAGCCCGGACCAGAACACTGAAGCTTTCTTT; CDR3: CASSPDQNTEAFF; V: TRBV5-1; size: few; J: TRBJ1-1; D: -
DNA: TGTGCCAGCAGCCGTACCCGAGCCTGGGGGAGTGGGACAGATACGCAGTATTTT; CDR3: CASSRTRAWGSGTDTQYF; V: TRBV11-2; size: few; J: TRBJ2-3; D: -
DNA: TGCGCCAGCAGCTTTTTTCCAAGGCGGGGAAGCTCCTACAATGAGCAGTTCTTC; CDR3: CASSFFPRRGSSYNEQFF; V: TRBV5-1; size: many; J: TRBJ2-1; D: -
DNA: TGTGCCAGCAGCTTAGCTTGGCAGAAAAATAGCAATCAGCCCCAGCATTTT; CDR3: CASSLAWQKNSNQPQHF; V: TRBV7-9; size: few; J: TRBJ1-5; D: -
DNA: TGCAGTGCTAGAGAGGGTGGTCCGGGACAGGGCTTCAATCAGCCCCAGCATTTT; CDR3: CSAREGGPGQGFNQPQHF; V: TRBV20-1; size: many; J: TRBJ1-5; D: TRBD1
DNA: TGTGCCAGCAGGACCTTTAGCGGGGCCGGAGTAGAGACCCAGTACTTC; CDR3: CASRTFSGAGVETQYF; V: TRBV7-2; size: once; J: TRBJ2-5; D: TRBD2
DNA: TGCGCCAGCATGAGGACAGGGAAAGAGACCCAGTACTTC; CDR3: CASMRTGKETQYF; V: TRBV5-1; size: many; J: TRBJ2-5; D: TRBD1
DNA: TGTGCCAGCAGCCGGGATATTGGGGATACGCAGTATTTT; CDR3: CASSRDIGDTQYF; V: TRBV7-2; size: -; J: TRBJ2-3; D: -
DNA: TGCGCCAGCAGCAGGGGACAGGGGGCCAGTCAGCCCCAGCATTTT; CDR3: CASSRGQGASQPQHF; V: TRBV5-1; size: many; J: TRBJ1-5; D: TRBD1
DNA: TGCAGTGCTAACCGCGCGCTGCCCTACAATGAGCAGTTCTTC; CDR3: CSANRALPYNEQFF; V: TRBV20-1; size: many; J: TRBJ2-1; D: -
DNA: TGTGCCAGCAGCTCTGGAGGAGGATTTTCTATCTCTGGGGCCAACGTCCTGACTTTC; CDR3: CASSSGGGFSISGANVLTF; V: TRBV7-9; size: many; J: TRBJ2-6; D: -
DNA: TGTGCCAGCAGCCGAATCGGACAGGGAAATTCACCCCTCCACTTT; CDR3: CASSRIGQGNSPLHF; V: TRBV7-9; size: -; J: TRBJ1-6; D: TRBD1
DNA: TGTGCCAGCAGTGAGACTAGCGGGGGTTGGGATACGCAGTATTTT; CDR3: CASSETSGGWDTQYF; V: TRBV6-1; size: many; J: TRBJ2-3; D: TRBD2
DNA: TGTGCCAGTGCGGGACAGGTCACAGATACGCAGTATTTT; CDR3: CASAGQVTDTQYF; V: TRBV7-3; size: -; J: TRBJ2-3; D: TRBD1
DNA: TGTGCCAGCAGTTCCAGGGGTCGTGGCTCTGGGGCCAACGTCCTGACTTTC; CDR3: CASSSRGRGSGANVLTF; V: TRBV27; size: many; J: TRBJ2-6; D: -
DNA: TGCAGTGCTCCCGGGACCCTGGTGAGGACGCAGTATTTT; CDR3: CSAPGTLVRTQYF; V: TRBV20-1; size: once; J: TRBJ2-3; D: -
DNA: TGTGCCAGCAGCCCGGGTCGGCGGGGAGGCTCCATTCAGTACTTC; CDR3: CASSPGRRGGSIQYF; V: TRBV5-6; size: many; J: TRBJ2-4; D: -
DNA: TGTGCCGGCAGCCAGACAGGTAGCTCCTACAATGAGCAGTTCTTC; CDR3: CAGSQTGSSYNEQFF; V: TRBV7-7; size: -; J: TRBJ2-1; D: -
DNA: TGTGCTAGCAGTCCAGACCCGGGGGAGACCCAGTTCTTC; CDR3: CASSPDPGETQFF; V: TRBV6-5; size: -; J: TRBJ2-1; D: -
DNA: TGTGCCAGCGTTCGACAGGGAAACACTGAAGCTTTCTTT; CDR3: CASVRQGNTEAFF; V: TRBV6-1; size: few; J: TRBJ1-1; D: TRBD1
DNA: TGTGCCAGCAGTGTACACGGGACCCCCAATCAGCCCCAGCATTTT; CDR3: CASSVHGTPNQPQHF; V: TRBV2; size: few; J: TRBJ1-5; D: -
DNA: TGCAGCGTTGAAGATCCGTCAGAGAACACCGGGGAGCTGTTTTTT; CDR3: CSVEDPSENTGELFF; V: TRBV29-1; size: many; J: TRBJ2-2; D: -
DNA: TGTGCCAGCAGTTACGTAGACACCTCGAACTATGGCTACACCTTC; CDR3: CASSYVDTSNYGYTF; V: TRBV6-2/TRBV6-3; size: -; J: TRBJ1-2; D: -
DNA: TGTGCCAGCAGTCCCAGGAGGGGTCCGAAGAATTCACCCCTCCACTTT; CDR3: CASSPRRGPKNSPLHF; V: TRBV7-2; size: many; J: TRBJ1-6; D: -
DNA: TGTGCCACCAGGCGCAGAGGGGGGTTTAATGAGCAGTTCTTC; CDR3: CATRRRGGFNEQFF; V: TRBV15; size: once; J: TRBJ2-1; D: -
DNA: TGTGCCACCAGTGATCGGACAGGGGGGTCTGTGAATGAGCAGTTCTTC; CDR3: CATSDRTGGSVNEQFF; V: TRBV24-1; size: many; J: TRBJ2-1; D: TRBD1
DNA: TGTGCCAGCAGCTTAGTTAGCGGGGGCGGCCTCTCCTACAATGAGCAGTTCTTC; CDR3: CASSLVSGGGLSYNEQFF; V: TRBV7-2; size: many; J: TRBJ2-1; D: TRBD2
DNA: TGTGCCAGTAGTACGGGTAGCGGGGGAGGAACAGATACGCAGTATTTT; CDR3: CASSTGSGGGTDTQYF; V: TRBV19; size: once; J: TRBJ2-3; D: TRBD2
DNA: TGTGCCAGCGGGACTAGCGGGGGCTCCTACAATGAGCAGTTCTTC; CDR3: CASGTSGGSYNEQFF; V: TRBV19; size: many; J: TRBJ2-1; D: TRBD2
DNA: TGTGCCTCCCCTGGGGGGTCGAGCTCCTATAATTCACCCCTCCACTTT; CDR3: CASPGGSSSYNSPLHF; V: TRBV30; size: many; J: TRBJ1-6; D: -
DNA: TGTGCCAGCAGCGTAGTGGCTAGCGGGGGGGCGAAGCTTGAGCAGTTCTTC; CDR3: CASSVVASGGAKLEQFF; V: TRBV9; size: many; J: TRBJ2-1; D: TRBD2
DNA: TGTGCCAGCAGTGGACTAGCGGGGTTTAGCACAGATACGCAGTATTTT; CDR3: CASSGLAGFSTDTQYF; V: TRBV6-1; size: -; J: TRBJ2-3; D: TRBD2
DNA: TGCGCCAGCAGCCCTACAGGGGGTATGGAAGAGACCCAGTACTTC; CDR3: CASSPTGGMEETQYF; V: TRBV5-1; size: -; J: TRBJ2-5; D: TRBD1
DNA: TGTGCCTGGAGTAACACGGGTCGGGCTACGCAGTATTTT; CDR3: CAWSNTGRATQYF; V: TRBV30; size: once; J: TRBJ2-3; D: -
DNA: TGCGCCAGCAGCTTAGAGAATGAGCAGTACTTC; CDR3: CASSLENEQYF; V: TRBV5-1; size: many; J: TRBJ2-5; D: -
DNA: TGCGCCAGCAGCTTTGGGTCGCCGGCGACAGATACGCAGTATTTT; CDR3: CASSFGSPATDTQYF; V: TRBV5-1; size: many; J: TRBJ2-3; D: -
DNA: TGTGCCAGCTCACCCCAACAGGGTACCTCTCCCAGCACCGGGGAGCTGTTTTTT; CDR3: CASSPQQGTSPSTGELFF; V: TRBV18; size: -; J: TRBJ2-2; D: -
DNA: TGCGCCAGCAGCCATTCGAGGCAGGGTGGTTCTGAAGCTTTCTTT; CDR3: CASSHSRQGGSEAFF; V: TRBV4-1; size: few; J: TRBJ1-1; D: -
DNA: TGTGCCAGCAGTTCGCAGCGAGTTACCTACAATGAGCAGTTCTTC; CDR3: CASSSQRVTYNEQFF; V: TRBV5-5; size: many; J: TRBJ2-1; D: -
DNA: TGTGCCAGCAGCTTTCAATTAGGAGCTTTCTTT; CDR3: CASSFQLGAFF; V: TRBV7-9; size: few; J: TRBJ1-1; D: -
DNA: TGTGCCAGCAGCTTGAGAGGGGGGGGGGACGAGCAGTACTTC; CDR3: CASSLRGGGDEQYF; V: TRBV5-5; size: many; J: TRBJ2-7; D: -